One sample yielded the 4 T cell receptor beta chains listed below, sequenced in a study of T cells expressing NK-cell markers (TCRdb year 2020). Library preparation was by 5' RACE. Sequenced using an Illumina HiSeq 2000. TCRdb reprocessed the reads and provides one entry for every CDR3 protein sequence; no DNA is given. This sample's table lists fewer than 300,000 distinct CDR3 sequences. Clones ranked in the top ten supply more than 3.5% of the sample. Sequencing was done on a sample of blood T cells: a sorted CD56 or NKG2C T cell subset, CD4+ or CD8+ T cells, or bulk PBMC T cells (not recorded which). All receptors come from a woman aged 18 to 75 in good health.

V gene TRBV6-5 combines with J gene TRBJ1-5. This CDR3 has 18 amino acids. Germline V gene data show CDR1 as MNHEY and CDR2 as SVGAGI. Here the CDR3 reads CASSYTPPGGYSNQPQHF.

The CDR3 loop reads CSARDKAGTEAFF. The chain employs TRBV20-1 and TRBJ1-1. CDR3 length equals 13 residues. Germline V lookup: CDR1 DFQATT, CDR2 SNEGSKA (reference sequence).

The chain's CDR3 is CASSLGQPRNNEQFF. This sequence joins TRBV7-9 and TRBJ2-1; TCRdb proposes TRBD1, but this gene call is untestable without DNA. The CDR3 contains 15 residues. Germline CDR1 and CDR2: SEHNR and FQNEAQ (reference sequence).

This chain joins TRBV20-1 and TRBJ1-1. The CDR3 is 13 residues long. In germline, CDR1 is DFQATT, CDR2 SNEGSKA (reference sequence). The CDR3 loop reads CSATAGWNTEAFF.